Detailed here is one TCR beta chain. Its specificity is not known. From live CD3+CD8+TCRalphabeta+ cells, four PD-1 and/or TIGIT subsets were sorted. The data were taken from a study of circulating CD8 cells and anti-PD-1 response in melanoma. Study overall: Treatment was intravenous nivolumab at 3 mg/kg every 2 weeks.

Using approximately 15 ng of total RNA, TCR libraries were made with the QIAseq Immune Repertoire TCR panel. TCRdb ran MiXCR on the reads and lists one entry per CDR3 protein. Of 450 to 550 distinct CDR3 sequences in the sample, 7.5% to 9% were seen once. The study's findings and limits: Most experiments lacked replicates. Only baseline and M1 samples entered the published repertoire comparisons. No tumor material was available, so peptide assays assessed reactivity.

There are 16 residues in the CDR3. Germline loops: CDR1 SGHRS, CDR2 YFSETQ. After removal of 4 bases from V and 2 bases from J, the junction contained 6 bases not matched to a gene. Source: CD8+ T cells from PBMCs, taken at baseline or after one month of anti-PD-1 therapy (not recorded which). This TCR came from a human donor with melanoma. The V and J genes are TRBV5-1 and TRBJ1-3, with 10 bases aligning to TRBD1. This CDR3 is CASSKDRGYPGNTIYF. The DNA for the CDR3 is TGCGCCAGCAGCAAGGACAGGGGGTACCCTGGAAACACCATATATTTT.